The source of this T cell receptor beta chain is a study of graft-versus-host responses after intestinal transplantation. The protocol was immunoSEQ multiplex PCR, while the TCRdb copy is restricted to in-frame clones and leaves out a portion. The sample gives about 100,000 clones, more than 75% of which show up once; 0.9% to 1% is in the top ten. With regard to this clone: No antigen is known for it.

The CDR3 sequence is 15 residues long. Germline V lookup: CDR1 MNHEY, CDR2 SVGAGI. V gave up 7 bases and J gave up 0 bases, with 13 bases separating them. Source: unstimulated CD4+ T cells sorted from spleen or lymph node cells, taken before transplant. This receptor was identified in a human donor who was the organ donor for an intestinal transplant. The V gene is TRBV6-5, the J gene TRBJ2-1; D is unclear. In DNA, the CDR3 is TGTGCCAGCAAGAAGGGCCCAAGCTCCTACAATGAGCAGTTCTTC. Translated, it gives CASKKGPSSYNEQFF.